This T cell receptor beta chain appears in the sequencing data of a study of identifying expanded T cells in peripheral blood. Study results and limitations: Approximately 1.1 clones differed between technical replicates, versus approximately 17 and 20 over time.

As to this clone: As yet, its antigen is unknown.

Sequencing used immunoSEQ multiplex PCR; TCRdb keeps in-frame clones, though not all of them. The table records 100,000 to 150,000 clones, around nine tenths of them present only once. The trim removed 5 bases at V and 9 bases at J, leaving 10 bases unmatched. The V gene's germline CDR1 is SEHNR and CDR2 FQNEAQ (reference sequence). The CDR3 extends over 14 amino acids. The V call is TRBV7-9, the J call TRBJ2-4; 7 bases match TRBD2. This TCR was sampled from a person aged 18 to 70 in good health. The sequenced sample consisted of blood. In DNA, the CDR3 is TGTGCCAGCAGCCCCGTTCCTAGCGGAAGCATTCAGTACTTC. It yields the protein CASSPVPSGSIQYF.